These T cell receptor beta chains were read from a single sample in a study of response to subunit inactivated influenza vaccine. TCRdb itself ran the RT-PCR reads through MiXCR, one entry per CDR3 protein. The table lists approximately 170,000 distinct CDR3 sequences, roughly 14% of them singletons. The source was CD8+ T cells sorted from PBMCs, collected more than 4 days after vaccination. Every receptor here comes from a man aged 45-65 years who received an inactivated influenza vaccine. CDR3s include the opening cysteine and the closing phenylalanine or tryptophan. The D gene is left open where the match is weak. Not all rows give a size; the values are once, few, many and, for expanded clones, a class.

abundance	d_gene	v_gene	j_gene	CDR3aa	CDR3nt
-	TRBD1	TRBV7-9	TRBJ2-1	CASSLGDRGPNEQFF	TGTGCCAGCAGCTTGGGGGACAGGGGGCCGAATGAGCAGTTCTTC
-	-	TRBV6-2/TRBV6-3	TRBJ2-1	CASSYGGGGEQFF	TGTGCCAGCAGTTACGGTGGGGGAGGTGAGCAGTTCTTC
-	TRBD2	TRBV2	TRBJ2-1	CASRRLAGLDNEQFF	TGTGCCAGCAGGCGACTAGCGGGCCTAGACAATGAGCAGTTCTTC
-	TRBD2	TRBV25-1	TRBJ2-3	CASSVTIGTSFSTDTQYF	TGTGCCAGCAGTGTTACCATCGGGACTAGCTTTTCGACAGATACGCAGTATTTT
-	-	TRBV28	TRBJ2-7	CASSLSTGTSGSYEQYF	TGTGCCAGCAGTTTAAGTACCGGGACCAGCGGTTCCTACGAGCAGTACTTC
-	-	TRBV6-2/TRBV6-3	TRBJ2-7	CASSPPAGYEQYF	TGTGCCAGCAGCCCCCCGGCAGGCTACGAGCAGTACTTC
many	-	TRBV24-1	TRBJ2-5	CATSDWPNDRYQETQYF	TGTGCCACCAGTGATTGGCCCAATGACAGGTACCAAGAGACCCAGTACTTC
-	-	TRBV27	TRBJ2-6	CASSVTGFGGANVLTF	TGTGCCAGCAGTGTCACAGGTTTCGGAGGGGCCAACGTCCTGACTTTC
few	TRBD1	TRBV28	TRBJ1-2	CASSSGDRGRGYTF	TGTGCCAGCAGTTCGGGGGACAGGGGACGCGGCTACACCTTC
-	-	TRBV12-3/TRBV12-4	TRBJ2-7	CASSSRTAGGGEQYF	TGTGCCAGCAGTTCGAGGACGGCGGGCGGCGGCGAGCAGTACTTC
-	TRBD2	TRBV4-1	TRBJ2-3	CASSPGGLAGGDTQYF	TGCGCCAGCAGCCCCGGAGGACTAGCGGGAGGTGATACGCAGTATTTT
-	TRBD2	TRBV5-1	TRBJ2-3	CASTTGGDTQYF	TGCGCCAGCACCACGGGAGGGGATACGCAGTATTTT
-	-	TRBV5-6	TRBJ2-7	CASSLGTSLLLYEQYF	TGTGCCAGCAGCTTGGGGACATCTCTTCTTCTCTACGAGCAGTACTTC
few	TRBD2	TRBV7-8	TRBJ2-3	CASSLPTSGGVSSTDTQYF	TGTGCCAGCAGCTTACCTACTAGCGGGGGGGTCTCTAGCACAGATACGCAGTATTTT
few	-	TRBV29-1	TRBJ2-7	CSVEYPGTFNYEQYF	TGCAGCGTTGAATACCCAGGGACATTCAACTACGAGCAGTACTTC
few	-	TRBV28	TRBJ2-7	CASSPWRVADSYEQYF	TGTGCCAGCAGTCCCTGGAGGGTAGCGGACTCCTACGAGCAGTACTTC
few	-	TRBV29-1	TRBJ2-7	CSVVSRGRVEQYF	TGCAGCGTTGTCTCAAGGGGCCGGGTCGAGCAGTACTTC
few	-	TRBV7-7	TRBJ2-5	CASSLREQETQYF	TGTGCCAGCAGCTTAAGGGAGCAAGAGACCCAGTACTTC
few	TRBD1	TRBV14	TRBJ1-5	CASSQARDRVIFQPQHF	TGTGCCAGCAGCCAAGCTAGGGACAGGGTAATATTTCAGCCCCAGCATTTT
few	-	TRBV12-3/TRBV12-4	TRBJ2-7	CASTLGGEVYEQYF	TGTGCCAGCACCCTTGGCGGGGAAGTCTACGAGCAGTACTTC
-	TRBD1	TRBV14	TRBJ2-7	CASSQVLTGTGTYEQYF	TGTGCCAGCAGCCAAGTTCTTACCGGGACAGGGACCTACGAGCAGTACTTC
many	TRBD2	TRBV7-9	TRBJ2-7	CASSSGGGAFSYEQYF	TGTGCCAGCAGCTCCGGGGGAGGGGCTTTCTCCTACGAGCAGTACTTC
many	-	TRBV6-2/TRBV6-3	TRBJ2-6	CASSYSSAGAGANVLTF	TGTGCCAGCAGTTACTCGTCTGCAGGGGCCGGGGCCAACGTCCTGACTTTC
few	-	TRBV2	TRBJ1-2	CASSGSLGDLYGYTF	TGTGCCAGCAGTGGGAGCCTCGGGGACCTCTATGGCTACACCTTC
many	-	TRBV12-3/TRBV12-4	TRBJ1-1	CASSFEGMNTEAFF	TGTGCCAGCAGTTTTGAGGGGATGAACACTGAAGCTTTCTTT
-	-	TRBV29-1	TRBJ2-5	CSVDETQYF	TGCAGCGTTGACGAGACCCAGTACTTC
few	TRBD1	TRBV29-1	TRBJ1-3	CSVERMGQGDTIYF	TGCAGCGTCGAAAGGATGGGACAGGGAGACACCATATATTTT
many	TRBD2	TRBV5-1	TRBJ2-3	CASSDLAGVADTQYF	TGCGCCAGCAGCGACCTAGCGGGAGTGGCAGATACGCAGTATTTT
-	-	TRBV12-3/TRBV12-4	TRBJ1-2	CASSLFFRDNYGYTF	TGTGCCAGCAGTTTATTCTTTCGGGACAACTATGGCTACACCTTC
-	TRBD1	TRBV20-1	TRBJ1-2	CSVDRGGFVNGYTF	TGCAGTGTGGACAGGGGAGGCTTTGTAAACGGCTACACCTTC
few	TRBD1	TRBV27	TRBJ2-2	CASSPSDRGRSGELFF	TGTGCCAGCAGTCCCTCGGACAGGGGAAGATCCGGGGAGCTGTTTTTT
-	-	TRBV7-9	TRBJ2-2	CASTGLVTGELFF	TGTGCCAGCACGGGGTTGGTAACCGGGGAGCTGTTTTTT
many	-	TRBV12-3/TRBV12-4	TRBJ2-2	CASSLPGSNTGELFF	TGTGCCAGCAGTTTACCGGGGTCGAACACCGGGGAGCTGTTTTTT
few	-	TRBV11-2	TRBJ2-1	CASSLGVFYNEQFF	TGTGCCAGCAGCTTAGGCGTATTCTACAATGAGCAGTTCTTC
few	TRBD1	TRBV6-2/TRBV6-3	TRBJ2-7	CASSYSIWAGGSYEQYF	TGTGCCAGCAGTTACTCGATTTGGGCAGGGGGCTCCTACGAGCAGTACTTC
few	TRBD2	TRBV11-2	TRBJ2-1	CASSLGLAVDEQFF	TGTGCCAGCAGCTTAGGACTAGCGGTCGATGAGCAGTTCTTC
once	-	TRBV6-1	TRBJ2-7	CASSTLQSSYEQYF	TGTGCCAGCAGTACCCTACAGAGCTCCTACGAGCAGTACTTC
many	-	TRBV6-2/TRBV6-3	TRBJ1-5	CASRVNVQGLSNQPQHF	TGTGCCAGCAGAGTAAACGTCCAGGGACTTAGCAATCAGCCCCAGCATTTT
-	TRBD2	TRBV12-3/TRBV12-4	TRBJ2-3	CASSLRLAGVDTQYF	TGTGCCAGCAGCCTAAGACTAGCGGGAGTAGATACGCAGTATTTT
-	-	TRBV7-6	TRBJ2-7	CASSLSEGPMEQYF	TGTGCCAGCAGCTTAAGCGAGGGGCCGATGGAGCAGTACTTC
few	-	TRBV20-1	TRBJ2-7	CSAQEGLYYEQYF	TGCAGTGCTCAGGAGGGCCTATACTACGAGCAGTACTTC
-	-	TRBV20-1	TRBJ2-1	CSANFWVESVNSYNEQFF	TGCAGTGCTAACTTTTGGGTCGAAAGCGTAAACTCCTACAATGAGCAGTTCTTC
few	-	TRBV5-6	TRBJ1-1	CASDLQGVGNTEAFF	TGTGCCAGCGACCTACAGGGTGTAGGAAACACTGAAGCTTTCTTT
many	-	TRBV12-3/TRBV12-4	TRBJ2-7	CASSLQAYEQYF	TGTGCCAGCAGTTTGCAGGCCTACGAGCAGTACTTC
-	TRBD2	TRBV12-3/TRBV12-4	TRBJ2-1	CAICLAVSLAGGVYNEQFF	TGTGCCATCTGTTTAGCGGTCTCACTAGCGGGAGGAGTTTACAATGAGCAGTTCTTC
few	-	TRBV12-3/TRBV12-4	TRBJ2-5	CASSLVGYETQYF	TGTGCCAGCAGTTTGGTGGGCTACGAGACCCAGTACTTC
-	TRBD2	TRBV4-2	TRBJ2-7	CASSQLTSGGPGSSYEQYF	TGTGCCAGCAGCCAATTGACTAGCGGGGGCCCCGGCAGCTCCTACGAGCAGTACTTC
once	-	TRBV6-5	TRBJ2-1	CASSYSRRYNEQFF	TGTGCCAGCAGTTACTCGCGGAGGTACAATGAGCAGTTCTTC
many	-	TRBV11-2	TRBJ2-5	CASSLVRADQETQYF	TGTGCCAGCAGCTTAGTTAGGGCAGACCAAGAGACCCAGTACTTC
many	-	TRBV7-2	TRBJ2-2	CASSLTGELFF	TGTGCCAGCAGCTTAACCGGGGAGCTGTTTTTT
few	TRBD1	TRBV5-6	TRBJ2-7	CASSPAGQGAYEQYF	TGTGCCAGCAGCCCCGCCGGACAGGGGGCGTACGAGCAGTACTTC
-	-	TRBV7-2	TRBJ1-5	CASSLAGVRDQPQHF	TGTGCCAGCAGCTTAGCGGGGGTTAGGGACCAGCCCCAGCATTTT